The present entry profiles one T cell receptor (beta chain) with its context. TCRdb ran MiXCR on the RT-PCR reads and lists one entry per CDR3 protein. The repertoire includes roughly 790,000 distinct CDR3 sequences, 21% of them detected once, and around 9.6% sits in the top ten. The data are from a study of response to subunit inactivated influenza vaccine. The CDR3 has 11 residues. With 5 bases removed from V and 9 bases from J, the gap between germline ends came to 11 bases. Germline lookup yields CDR1 SGHTA and CDR2 FQGNSA. The sequences come from PBMCs from blood, collected 5 days after vaccination. The clonotype comes from a man between 45 and 60 years old who received an inactivated influenza vaccine. J is TRBJ2-7 and V is TRBV7-2, with D perhaps matching TRBD1 (6 bases). The CDR3: CASSAQGRQYF. The CDR3, as DNA: TGTGCCAGCAGCGCTCAGGGGCGGCAGTACTTC.